The clone carrying this T cell receptor beta chain was seen more than once but under ten times. What was sequenced were expressed TCRB transcripts, since all of the isolated RNA had been reverse transcribed. Produced via immunoSEQ multiplex PCR; TCRdb's table is partial and in-frame only. Seen here are fewer than 650,000 clones, around 15% observed once, and the top ten hold 0.07% to 0.095%. Trimming at V came to 8 bases and at J to 4 bases, leaving 4 bases not matched to a gene. CDR1 and CDR2 from the germline V gene are KGHSH and LQKENI. The CDR3 spans 13 residues. The data belong to a study of beta chain features in type 1 diabetes.

The sample was naive CD4+ T cells from blood. The V and J genes are TRBV18 and TRBJ1-4; 7 nucleotides agree with TRBD1. This TCR came from a man between 18 and 35 years old in good health. The CDR3 loop reads CASTRDSNEKLFF. The CDR3 DNA reads as TGTGCCAGCACCCGGGACAGTAATGAAAAACTGTTTTTT.